This T cell receptor beta chain was retrieved from a study of Ad26.COV2.S vaccination and SARS-CoV-2 variants. The overall study: Administration of Ad26.COV2.S was intramuscular, either once or twice 56 days apart. Study-wide findings and caveats: Total T cell responses may have been underestimated by the TCR breadth and depth analyses.

In regard to this clone: Its antigen is not known.

Indicated treatment: over 15 received Ad26.COV2.S at low or high dose, single or two shots; 5 received placebo; per-sample allocation not given. Specimens were obtained on day 63 following the first vaccine or placebo injection. The sample came from a Boston adult aged 18-55 years. Wuhan-strain spike was delivered by a replication-incompetent Ad26 vector. V shed 5 bases and J shed 5 bases, with 10 bases lying between them. CDR1 SGHTA and CDR2 FQGNSA come from the germline V gene. This CDR3 contains 14 residues. The assay was immunoSEQ multiplex PCR, and TCRdb's table has in-frame clones only and misses some. This table has about 350,000 clones, around 89% appearing once.

The chain joins TRBV7-2 to TRBJ1-6; maybe TRBD1 (6 bases). The sample in question was peripheral blood, obtained in a trial of Ad26.COV2.S vaccine versus placebo. This TCR was recovered from a person between 18 and 65 years old who received the Ad26.COV2.S COVID-19 vaccine or a placebo. DNA for the CDR3: TGTGCCAGCAGCCGGGACACAGATAATTCACCCCTCCACTTT. Translating it yields CASSRDTDNSPLHF.